One and the same sample provided the 11 T cell receptor beta chains below, sequenced in a study of cytomegalovirus exposure and HLA in healthy donors. Data came from immunoSEQ multiplex PCR; TCRdb stores just in-frame clones and leaves some out. The sample has 220,000 or so clones; around 90% are singletons. Source material: PBMCs. Receptors were obtained from a young woman in good health and CMV-seropositive.

The rearrangement links TRBV5-4 to TRBJ2-3; 15 nucleotides agree with TRBD2. Germline V gene data show CDR1 as SGHNT and CDR2 as YYREEE (reference sequence). The trim removed 4 bases at V and 1 base at J, leaving 13 bases unmatched. CDR3 size: 20 residues. CDR3 in DNA: TGTGCCAGCAGCCTGGGACTAGCGGGAGGCCTCAACCTCCGCACAGATACGCAGTATTTT. It yields the protein CASSLGLAGGLNLRTDTQYF.

The chain couples TRBV4-2 to TRBJ2-2; D ambiguous. V lost 0 bases to trimming and J lost 2 bases, with 4 bases between them. Germline CDR1 reads LGHNA; CDR2 reads YNFKEQ. The CDR3 is 14 amino acids. The CDR3 reads CASSQDPNTGELFF. In DNA, the CDR3 is TGTGCCAGCAGCCAAGATCCAAACACCGGGGAGCTGTTTTTT.

The rearrangement links TRBV28 to TRBJ1-2; no clear D. The V gene lost 6 bases and the J gene lost 1 base, with 6 bases spanning the gap. The CDR3 covers 12 residues. In germline, CDR1 is MDHEN, CDR2 SYDVKM. CDR3: CASRQINYGYTF. CDR3 sequence (DNA): TGTGCCAGCAGACAGATTAACTATGGCTACACCTTC.

Here the CDR3 DNA reads TGTGCCAGCAGTTTTGGGACAGAACCCTATGGCTACACCTTC. Residues: CASSFGTEPYGYTF. J is TRBJ1-2 and V is TRBV6-5; 7 nucleotides agree with TRBD1. The V segment lost 4 bases and the J segment 4 bases; nucleotides outside the gene matches: 6. Germline V gene sequence: CDR1 MNHEY, CDR2 SVGAGI. The CDR3 runs to 14 residues.

V usage is TRBV27 and J usage is TRBJ1-2; 8 nucleotides align to TRBD1. CDR1 MNHEY and CDR2 SMNVEV come from the germline V gene (reference sequence). The CDR3 has 16 amino acids. After removal of 2 bases from V and 8 bases from J, the junction contained 13 bases not matched to a gene. This CDR3 is CASSLTGLQGAGGYTF. For the CDR3, the DNA is TGTGCCAGCAGTTTAACGGGGCTCCAGGGGGCTGGCGGCTACACCTTC.

This clone turned up a few times. V gene TRBV5-1 combines with J gene TRBJ1-2; TRBD1 agrees at 7 bases. Trimming removed 7 bases from V and 3 bases from J; junction bases left unmatched: 9. Germline values: CDR1 SGHRS, CDR2 YFSETQ. The CDR3 has 14 amino acids. This CDR3 is CASSRGDSDYGYTF. In nucleotides, the CDR3 is TGCGCCAGCTCGAGAGGGGACAGCGACTATGGCTACACCTTC.

This clone was observed a few times. The rearrangement links TRBV28 to TRBJ1-1; 8 bases line up with TRBD1. The ends lost 3 bases at V and 4 bases at J; junction bases unmatched: 4. The CDR3 is 14 amino acids. The germline V gene encodes CDR1 MDHEN and CDR2 SYDVKM. In DNA, the CDR3 is TGTGCCAGCAGTTTCCAGGACAGGGCCACTGAAGCTTTCTTT. Protein: CASSFQDRATEAFF.

The chain is built from TRBV10-3 and TRBJ1-1; no firm D call. Germline V lookup: CDR1 ENHRY, CDR2 SYGVKD. Trimming cost V 5 bases and J 3 bases, with 16 bases left between them. This CDR3 spans 15 amino acids. The CDR3 region is CAISMDRPGDTEAFF. Written as DNA, the CDR3 is TGTGCCATCAGTATGGACCGCCCCGGGGACACTGAAGCTTTCTTT.

V is TRBV2 and J is TRBJ2-1, with D uncertain. There are 12 residues in the CDR3. Trimming took 6 bases from V and 7 from J, leaving 10 bases between them. From germline, CDR1 is SNHLY and CDR2 FYNNEI. The CDR3 spells CASSAGPNEQFF. DNA of the CDR3: TGTGCCAGCAGCGCCGGTCCTAATGAGCAGTTCTTC.

J is TRBJ2-1 and V is TRBV4-1; D might be TRBD1 (5 bases). This CDR3 spans 15 amino acids. Trimming shortened V by 1 base and J by 2 bases, and 9 bases separated the two germline ends. Germline CDR1 is MGHRA and CDR2 is YSYEKL. As DNA, the CDR3 is TGCGCCAGCAGCCAAGGTAGGGGCGCCTACAATGAGCAGTTCTTC. It encodes CASSQGRGAYNEQFF.

This chain links TRBV11-2 with TRBJ1-2; 7 bases line up with TRBD1. From germline, CDR1 is SGHAT and CDR2 FQNNGV. V lost 5 bases to trimming and J lost 5 bases; unmatched junction nucleotides: 14. This CDR3 spans 16 amino acids. CDR3 protein: CASSHRFEGARYGYTF. Written as DNA, the CDR3 is TGTGCCAGCAGCCACCGTTTTGAGGGGGCGCGTTATGGCTACACCTTC. The variable domain in full, with the rest retrieved from reference TRBV11-2 and TRBJ1-2, is EAGVAQSPRYKIIEKRQSVAFWCNPISGHATLYWYQQILGQGPKLLIQFQNNGVVDDSQLPKDRFSAERLKGVDSTLKIQPAKLEDSAVYLCASSHRFEGARYGYTFGSGTRLTVV.